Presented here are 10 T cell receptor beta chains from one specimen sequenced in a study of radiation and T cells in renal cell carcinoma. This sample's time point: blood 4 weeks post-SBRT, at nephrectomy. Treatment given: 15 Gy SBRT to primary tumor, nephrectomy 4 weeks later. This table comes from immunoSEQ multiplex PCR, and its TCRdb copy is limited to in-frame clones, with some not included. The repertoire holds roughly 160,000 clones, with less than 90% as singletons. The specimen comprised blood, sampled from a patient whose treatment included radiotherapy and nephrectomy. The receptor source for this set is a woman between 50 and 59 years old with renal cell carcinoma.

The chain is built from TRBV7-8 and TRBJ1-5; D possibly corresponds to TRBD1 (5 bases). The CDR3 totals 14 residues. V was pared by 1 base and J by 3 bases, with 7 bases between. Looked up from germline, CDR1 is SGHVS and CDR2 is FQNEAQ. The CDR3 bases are TGTGCCAGCAGCTTAGGGGGGTTCAATCAGCCCCAGCATTTT. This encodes CASSLGGFNQPQHF.

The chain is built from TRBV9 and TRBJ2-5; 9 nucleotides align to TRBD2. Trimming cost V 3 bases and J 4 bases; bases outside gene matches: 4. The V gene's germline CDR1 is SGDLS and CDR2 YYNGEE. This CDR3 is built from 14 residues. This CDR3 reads CASSGGGEVETQYF. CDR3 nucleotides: TGTGCCAGCAGCGGCGGGGGGGAAGTAGAGACCCAGTACTTC.

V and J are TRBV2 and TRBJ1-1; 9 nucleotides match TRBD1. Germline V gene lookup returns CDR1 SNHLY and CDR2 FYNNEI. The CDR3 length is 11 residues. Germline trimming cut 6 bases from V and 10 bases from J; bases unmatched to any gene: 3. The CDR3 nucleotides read TGTGCCAGCAGACAGGGGGCTGGAGCTTTCTTT. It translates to CASRQGAGAFF.

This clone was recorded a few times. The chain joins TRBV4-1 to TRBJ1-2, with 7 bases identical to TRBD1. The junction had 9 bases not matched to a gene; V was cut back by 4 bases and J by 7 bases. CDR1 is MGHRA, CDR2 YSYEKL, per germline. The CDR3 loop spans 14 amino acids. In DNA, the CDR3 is TGCGCCAGCAGCCGCGGGACAGCCGCTGTTGGCTACACCTTC. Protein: CASSRGTAAVGYTF.

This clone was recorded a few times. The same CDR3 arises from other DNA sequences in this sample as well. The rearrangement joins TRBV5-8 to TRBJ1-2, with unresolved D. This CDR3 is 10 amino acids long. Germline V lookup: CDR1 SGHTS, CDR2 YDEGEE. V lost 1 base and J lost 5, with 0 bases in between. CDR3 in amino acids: CASSLYGYTF. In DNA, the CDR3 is TGTGCCAGCAGCTTGTATGGCTACACCTTC. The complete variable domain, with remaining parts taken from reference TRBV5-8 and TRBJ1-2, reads EAGVTQSPTHLIKTRGQQATLRCSPISGHTSVYWYQQALGLGLQFLLWYDEGEERNRGNFPPRFSGRQFPNYSSELNVNALELEDSALYLCASSLYGYTFGSGTRLTVV.

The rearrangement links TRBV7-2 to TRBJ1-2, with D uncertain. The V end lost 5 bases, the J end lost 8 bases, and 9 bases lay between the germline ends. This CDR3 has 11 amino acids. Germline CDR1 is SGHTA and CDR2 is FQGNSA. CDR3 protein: CASSNRRGYTF. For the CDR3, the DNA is TGTGCCAGCAGCAACCGACGGGGCTACACCTTC.

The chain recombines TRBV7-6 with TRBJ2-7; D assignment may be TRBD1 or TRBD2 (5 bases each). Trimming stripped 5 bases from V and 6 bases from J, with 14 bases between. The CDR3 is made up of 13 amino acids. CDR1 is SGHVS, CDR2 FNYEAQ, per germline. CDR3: CASSDRGGLEQYF. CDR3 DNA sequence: TGTGCCAGCAGCGACCGGGGCGGGCTCGAGCAGTACTTC.

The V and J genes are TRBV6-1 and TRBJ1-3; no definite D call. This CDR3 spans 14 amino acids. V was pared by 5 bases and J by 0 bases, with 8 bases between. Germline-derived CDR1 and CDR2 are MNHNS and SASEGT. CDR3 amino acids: CASSQQFSGNTIYF. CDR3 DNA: TGTGCCAGCAGTCAACAGTTCTCTGGAAACACCATATATTTT.

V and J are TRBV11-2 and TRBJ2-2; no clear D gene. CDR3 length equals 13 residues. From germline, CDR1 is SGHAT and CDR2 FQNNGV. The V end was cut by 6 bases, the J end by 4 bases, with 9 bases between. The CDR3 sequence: CASRGSATGELFF. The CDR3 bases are TGTGCCAGCAGAGGGTCGGCCACCGGGGAGCTGTTTTTT.

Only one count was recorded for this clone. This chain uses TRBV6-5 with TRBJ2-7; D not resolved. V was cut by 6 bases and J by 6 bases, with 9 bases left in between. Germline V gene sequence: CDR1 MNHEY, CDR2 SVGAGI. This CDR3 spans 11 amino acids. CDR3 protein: CASSPRREQYF. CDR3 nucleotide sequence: TGTGCCAGCAGCCCCCGTCGCGAGCAGTACTTC.